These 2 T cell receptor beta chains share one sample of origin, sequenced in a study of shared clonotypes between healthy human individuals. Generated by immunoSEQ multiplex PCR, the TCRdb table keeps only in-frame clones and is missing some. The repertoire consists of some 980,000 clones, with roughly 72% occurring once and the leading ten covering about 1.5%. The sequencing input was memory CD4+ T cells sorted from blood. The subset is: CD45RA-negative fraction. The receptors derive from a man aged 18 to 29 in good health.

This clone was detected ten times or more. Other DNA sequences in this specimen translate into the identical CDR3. The CDR3 coding sequence is TGTGCCAGCAGCTTGCACAATGAGCAGTTCTTC. Translation gives CASSLHNEQFF. The chain uses TRBV11-2 and TRBJ2-1; D remains ambiguous. The CDR3 totals 11 residues. V lost 3 bases and J lost 5, with 2 bases in between. Germline lookup yields CDR1 SGHAT and CDR2 FQNNGV.

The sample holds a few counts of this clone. Written as DNA, the CDR3 is TGTGCCAGCAGTTTCGGGACAGATACTTCAAAACTGTTTTTT. As protein: CASSFGTDTSKLFF. This rearrangement joins TRBV6-5 to TRBJ1-4, with 7 nucleotides matching TRBD1. Germline values: CDR1 MNHEY, CDR2 SVGAGI. The CDR3 extends over 14 amino acids. Trimming cost V 4 bases and J 10 bases; bases outside gene matches: 9.